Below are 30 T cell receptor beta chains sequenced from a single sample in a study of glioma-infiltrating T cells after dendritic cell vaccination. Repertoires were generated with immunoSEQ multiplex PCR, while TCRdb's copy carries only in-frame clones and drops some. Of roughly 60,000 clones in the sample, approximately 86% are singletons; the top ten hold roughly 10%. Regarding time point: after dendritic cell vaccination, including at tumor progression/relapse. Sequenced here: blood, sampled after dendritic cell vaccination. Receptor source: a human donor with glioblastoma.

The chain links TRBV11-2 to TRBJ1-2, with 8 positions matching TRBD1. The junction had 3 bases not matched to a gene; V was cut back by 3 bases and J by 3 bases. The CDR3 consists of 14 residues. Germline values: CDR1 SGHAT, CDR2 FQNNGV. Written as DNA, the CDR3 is TGTGCCAGCAGCTTGGACAGGGAGTACTATGGCTACACCTTC. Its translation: CASSLDREYYGYTF.

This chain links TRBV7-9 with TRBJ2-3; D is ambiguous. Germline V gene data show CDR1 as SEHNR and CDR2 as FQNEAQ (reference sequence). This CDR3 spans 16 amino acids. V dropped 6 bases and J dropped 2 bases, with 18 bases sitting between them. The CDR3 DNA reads TGTGCCAGCAGAAATTCCCCCACAGAGCCCACAGATACGCAGTATTTT. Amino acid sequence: CASRNSPTEPTDTQYF.

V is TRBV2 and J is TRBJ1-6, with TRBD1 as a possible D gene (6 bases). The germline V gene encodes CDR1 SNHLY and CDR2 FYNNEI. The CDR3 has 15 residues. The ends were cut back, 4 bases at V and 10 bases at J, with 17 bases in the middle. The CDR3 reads CASSGGGRGESPLHF. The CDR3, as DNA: TGTGCCAGCAGTGGAGGTGGCAGGGGAGAGTCACCCCTCCACTTT.

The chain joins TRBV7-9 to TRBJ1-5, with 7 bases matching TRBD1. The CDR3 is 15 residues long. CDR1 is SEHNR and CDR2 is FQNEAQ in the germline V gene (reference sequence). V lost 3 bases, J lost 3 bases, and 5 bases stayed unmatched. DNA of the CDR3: TGTGCCAGCAGCTTTACAGGGGATGTCAATCAGCCCCAGCATTTT. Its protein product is CASSFTGDVNQPQHF.

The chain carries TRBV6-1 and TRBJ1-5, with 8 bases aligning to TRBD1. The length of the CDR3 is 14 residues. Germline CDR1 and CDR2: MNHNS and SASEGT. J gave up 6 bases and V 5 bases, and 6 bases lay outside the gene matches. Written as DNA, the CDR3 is TGTGCCAGCAGTATTCAGGGGGCGTTTCAGCCCCAGCATTTT. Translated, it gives CASSIQGAFQPQHF.

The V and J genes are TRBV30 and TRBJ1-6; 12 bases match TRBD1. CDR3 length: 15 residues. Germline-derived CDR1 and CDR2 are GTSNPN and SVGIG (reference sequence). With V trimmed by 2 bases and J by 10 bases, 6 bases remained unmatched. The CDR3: CAWSPGDRGLSPLHF. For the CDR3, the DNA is TGTGCCTGGAGTCCCGGGGACAGGGGGCTGTCACCCCTCCACTTT.

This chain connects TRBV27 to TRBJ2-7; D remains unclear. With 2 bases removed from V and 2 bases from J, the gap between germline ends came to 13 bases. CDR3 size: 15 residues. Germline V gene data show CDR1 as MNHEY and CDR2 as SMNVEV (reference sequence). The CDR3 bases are TGTGCCAGCAGTTTAGCGGTTCTACTCCCCTACGAGCAGTACTTC. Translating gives CASSLAVLLPYEQYF.

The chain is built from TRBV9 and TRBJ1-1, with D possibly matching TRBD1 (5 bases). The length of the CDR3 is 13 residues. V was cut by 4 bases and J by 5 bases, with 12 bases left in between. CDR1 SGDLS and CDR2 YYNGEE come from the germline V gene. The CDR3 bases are TGTGCCAGCAGCCCGGGGGGGGATACTGAAGCTTTCTTT. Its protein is CASSPGGDTEAFF.

The CDR3 DNA sequence: TGTGCCAGCAGTGTACATGGGGGAACAGGGGTCTCCTACGAGCAGTACTTC. Protein sequence: CASSVHGGTGVSYEQYF. The J gene is TRBJ2-7, the V gene TRBV6-1, with 7 positions matching TRBD1. Trimming at V came to 4 bases and at J to 0 bases, leaving 12 bases not matched to a gene. The CDR3 totals 17 residues. Germline V gene data show CDR1 as MNHNS and CDR2 as SASEGT.

DNA for the CDR3: TGTGCCAGCAGCTCTAGCGGGGGGGTCTCGGAGACCCAGTACTTC. It translates to CASSSSGGVSETQYF. The rearrangement uses TRBV5-4 and TRBJ2-5; 12 nucleotides align to TRBD2. The CDR3 totals 15 residues. J gave up 5 bases and V 3 bases, and 5 bases lay outside the gene matches. Germline V gene lookup returns CDR1 SGHNT and CDR2 YYREEE (reference sequence).

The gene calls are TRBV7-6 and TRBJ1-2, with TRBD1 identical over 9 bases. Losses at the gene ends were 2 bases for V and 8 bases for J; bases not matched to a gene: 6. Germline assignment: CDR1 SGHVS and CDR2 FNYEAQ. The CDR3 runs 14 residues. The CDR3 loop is CASSLSQGARGYTF. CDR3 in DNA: TGTGCCAGCAGCTTATCACAGGGGGCGCGGGGCTACACCTTC. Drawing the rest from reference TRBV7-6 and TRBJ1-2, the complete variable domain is GAGVSQSPRYKVTKRGQDVALRCDPISGHVSLYWYRQALGQGPEFLTYFNYEAQQDKSGLPNDRFSAERPEGSISTLTIQRTEQRDSAMYRCASSLSQGARGYTFGSGTRLTVV.

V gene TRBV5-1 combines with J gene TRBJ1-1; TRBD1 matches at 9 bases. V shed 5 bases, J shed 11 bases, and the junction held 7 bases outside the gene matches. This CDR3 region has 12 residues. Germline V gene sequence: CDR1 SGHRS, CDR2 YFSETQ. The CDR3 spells CASSKGQGSAFF. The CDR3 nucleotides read TGCGCCAGCAGTAAAGGACAGGGGTCTGCTTTCTTT.

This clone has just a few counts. The CDR3 region has the DNA TGTGCCAGCAGACAGGGCACTGAAGCTTTCTTT. It yields the protein CASRQGTEAFF. The chain carries TRBV6-5 and TRBJ1-1, with D possibly TRBD1 on 6 matching bases. There are 11 residues in the CDR3. The germline V and J ends were trimmed by 6 bases and 4 bases, with 6 bases remaining between them. Germline values: CDR1 MNHEY, CDR2 SVGAGI.

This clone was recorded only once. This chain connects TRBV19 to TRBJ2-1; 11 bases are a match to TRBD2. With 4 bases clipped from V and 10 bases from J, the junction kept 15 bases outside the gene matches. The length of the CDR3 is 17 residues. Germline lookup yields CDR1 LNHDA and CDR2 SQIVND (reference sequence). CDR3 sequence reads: CASSRDYPSGGKEEQFF. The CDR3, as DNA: TGTGCCAGTAGTAGAGACTACCCTAGCGGGGGGAAAGAGGAGCAGTTCTTC. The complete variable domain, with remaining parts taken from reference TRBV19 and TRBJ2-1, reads DGGITQSPKYLFRKEGQNVTLSCEQNLNHDAMYWYRQDPGQGLRLIYYSQIVNDFQKGDIAEGYSVSREKKESFPLTVTSAQKNPTAFYLCASSRDYPSGGKEEQFFGPGTRLTVL.

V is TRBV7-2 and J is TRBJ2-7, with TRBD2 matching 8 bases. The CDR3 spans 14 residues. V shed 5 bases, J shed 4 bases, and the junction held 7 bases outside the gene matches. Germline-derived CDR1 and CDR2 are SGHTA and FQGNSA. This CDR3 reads CASSPATGGYEQYF. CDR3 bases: TGTGCCAGCAGCCCCGCGACGGGGGGGTACGAGCAGTACTTC.

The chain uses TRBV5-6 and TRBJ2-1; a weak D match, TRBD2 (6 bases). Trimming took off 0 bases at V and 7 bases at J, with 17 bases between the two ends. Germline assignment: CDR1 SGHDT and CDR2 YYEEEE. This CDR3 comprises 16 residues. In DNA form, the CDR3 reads TGTGCCAGCAGCTTGGTGGCGGGGATCTGGAAAAATGAGCAGTTCTTC. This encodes CASSLVAGIWKNEQFF.

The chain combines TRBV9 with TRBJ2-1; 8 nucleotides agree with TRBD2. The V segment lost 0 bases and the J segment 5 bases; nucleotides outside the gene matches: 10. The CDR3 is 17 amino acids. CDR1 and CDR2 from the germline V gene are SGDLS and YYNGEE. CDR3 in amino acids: CASSVASSGWGNNEQFF. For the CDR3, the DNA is TGTGCCAGCAGCGTAGCTTCTAGCGGGTGGGGAAACAATGAGCAGTTCTTC.

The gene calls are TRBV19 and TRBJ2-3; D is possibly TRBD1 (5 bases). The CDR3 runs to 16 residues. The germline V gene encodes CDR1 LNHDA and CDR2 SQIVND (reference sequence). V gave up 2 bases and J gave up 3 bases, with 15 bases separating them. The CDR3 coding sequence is TGTGCCAGTAGTATATCCCCAGGGAAGGTGACAGATACGCAGTATTTT. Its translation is CASSISPGKVTDTQYF.

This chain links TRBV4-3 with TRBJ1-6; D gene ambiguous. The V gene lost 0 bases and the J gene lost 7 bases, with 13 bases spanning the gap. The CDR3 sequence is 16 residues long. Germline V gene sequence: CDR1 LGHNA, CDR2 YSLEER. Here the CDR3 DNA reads TGCGCCAGCAGCCAAGAGGAGGACCGGGGAAATTCACCCCTCCACTTT. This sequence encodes CASSQEEDRGNSPLHF.

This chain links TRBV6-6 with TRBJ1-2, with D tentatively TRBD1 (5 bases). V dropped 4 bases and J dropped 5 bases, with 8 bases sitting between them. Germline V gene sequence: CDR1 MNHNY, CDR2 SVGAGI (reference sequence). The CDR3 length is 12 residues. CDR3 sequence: CASSSGWYGYTF. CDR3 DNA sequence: TGTGCCAGCAGTTCAGGGTGGTATGGCTACACCTTC.

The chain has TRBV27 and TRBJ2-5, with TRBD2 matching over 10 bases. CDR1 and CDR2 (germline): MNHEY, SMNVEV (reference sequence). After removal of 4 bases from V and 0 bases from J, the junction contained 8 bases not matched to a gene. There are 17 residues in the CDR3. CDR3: CASSSGSGGKYQETQYF. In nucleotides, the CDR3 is TGTGCCAGCAGTTCTGGTAGCGGGGGGAAATACCAAGAGACCCAGTACTTC.

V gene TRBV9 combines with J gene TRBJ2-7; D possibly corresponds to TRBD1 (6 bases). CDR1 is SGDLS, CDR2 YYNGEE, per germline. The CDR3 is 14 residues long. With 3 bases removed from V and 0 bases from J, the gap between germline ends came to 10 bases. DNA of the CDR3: TGTGCCAGCAGCGAGGGACAAGGCTCCTACGAGCAGTACTTC. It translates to CASSEGQGSYEQYF. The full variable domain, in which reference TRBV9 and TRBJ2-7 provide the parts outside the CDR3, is DSGVTQTPKHLITATGQRVTLRCSPRSGDLSVYWYQQSLDQGLQFLIQYYNGEERAKGNILERFSAQQFPDLHSELNLSSLELGDSALYFCASSEGQGSYEQYFGPGTRLTVT.

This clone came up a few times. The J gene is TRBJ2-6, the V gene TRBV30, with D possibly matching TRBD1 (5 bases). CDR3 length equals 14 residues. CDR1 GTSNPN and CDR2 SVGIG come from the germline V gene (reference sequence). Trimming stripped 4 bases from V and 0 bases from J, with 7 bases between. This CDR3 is CAWKGASGANVLTF. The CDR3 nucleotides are TGTGCCTGGAAAGGGGCCTCTGGGGCCAACGTCCTGACTTTC.

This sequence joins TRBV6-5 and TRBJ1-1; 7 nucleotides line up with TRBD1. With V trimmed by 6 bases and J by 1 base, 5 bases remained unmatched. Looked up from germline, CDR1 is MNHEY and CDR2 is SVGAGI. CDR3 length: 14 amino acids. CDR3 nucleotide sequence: TGTGCCAGCAGGGAGGGGACAGCGAACACTGAAGCTTTCTTT. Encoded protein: CASREGTANTEAFF.

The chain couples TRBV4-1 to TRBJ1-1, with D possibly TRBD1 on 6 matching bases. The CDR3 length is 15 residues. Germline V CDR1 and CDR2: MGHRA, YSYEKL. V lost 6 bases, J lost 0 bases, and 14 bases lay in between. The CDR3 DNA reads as TGCGCCAGCAGTCAGGGGAGCTCCATGAACACTGAAGCTTTCTTT. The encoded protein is CASSQGSSMNTEAFF.

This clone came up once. CDR3 coding DNA: TGTGCCAGCAGTTACTCGGCTCCCACCTATGGCTACACCTTC. Protein product: CASSYSAPTYGYTF. The gene calls are TRBV6-5 and TRBJ1-2; D is ambiguous. Germline CDR1 reads MNHEY; CDR2 reads SVGAGI. This CDR3 has 14 residues. V lost 0 bases to trimming and J lost 4 bases, with 9 bases between them.

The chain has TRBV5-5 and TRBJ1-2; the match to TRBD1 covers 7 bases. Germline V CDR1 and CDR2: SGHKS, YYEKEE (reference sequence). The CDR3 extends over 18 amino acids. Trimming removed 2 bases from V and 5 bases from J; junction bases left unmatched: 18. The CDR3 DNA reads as TGTGCCAGCAGCTTTAGGTCTACCGTCCCCGGGGACAGATATGGCTACACCTTC. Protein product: CASSFRSTVPGDRYGYTF.

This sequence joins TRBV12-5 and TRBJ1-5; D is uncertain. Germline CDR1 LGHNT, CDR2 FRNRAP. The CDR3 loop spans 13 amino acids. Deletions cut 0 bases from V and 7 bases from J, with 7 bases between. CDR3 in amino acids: CASGLVSGQPQHF. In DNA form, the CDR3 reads TGTGCTAGTGGTTTGGTTTCGGGGCAGCCCCAGCATTTT. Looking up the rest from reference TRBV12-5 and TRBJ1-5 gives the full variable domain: DARVTQTPRHKVTEMGQEVTMRCQPILGHNTVFWYRQTMMQGLELLAYFRNRAPLDDSGMPKDRFSAEMPDATLATLKIQPSEPRDSAVYFCASGLVSGQPQHFGDGTRLSIL.

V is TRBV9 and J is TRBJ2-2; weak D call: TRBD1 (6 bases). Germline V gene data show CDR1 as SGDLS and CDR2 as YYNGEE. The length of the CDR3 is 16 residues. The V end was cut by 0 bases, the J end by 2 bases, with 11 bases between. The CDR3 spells CASSVGQGTNTGELFF. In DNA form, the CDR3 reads TGTGCCAGCAGCGTAGGTCAGGGGACAAACACCGGGGAGCTGTTTTTT.

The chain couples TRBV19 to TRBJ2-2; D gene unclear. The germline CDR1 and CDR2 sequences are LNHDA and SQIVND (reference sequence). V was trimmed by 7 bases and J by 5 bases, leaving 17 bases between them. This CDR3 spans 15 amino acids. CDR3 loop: CASTRDTPGTGELFF. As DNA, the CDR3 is TGTGCCAGTACTAGAGACACCCCCGGGACCGGGGAGCTGTTTTTT.